These 3 T cell receptor beta chains were all obtained from the same sample, sequenced in a study of T cell responses to AZD1222 COVID-19 vaccine. Here immunoSEQ multiplex PCR was the method, and the copy in TCRdb shows in-frame clones only, minus some. The sample yields about 150,000 clones, about 94% seen once. The starting material was peripheral blood, obtained on day 0 of AZD1222 vaccination. These TCRs come from an adult in good health.

The chain uses TRBV7-9 and TRBJ1-1, with D possibly being TRBD1 (5 bases). CDR3 length: 14 residues. Per the germline V gene, CDR1 is SEHNR and CDR2 is FQNEAQ (reference sequence). The V end lost 3 bases, the J end lost 0 bases, and 8 bases lay between the germline ends. The CDR3 sequence is CASSFRDLNTEAFF. The CDR3 DNA is TGTGCCAGCAGCTTCAGGGATTTGAACACTGAAGCTTTCTTT. Combining the CDR3 with reference TRBV7-9 and TRBJ1-1 gives the whole variable domain DTGVSQNPRHKITKRGQNVTFRCDPISEHNRLYWYRQTLGQGPEFLTYFQNEAQLEKSRLLSDRFSAERPKGSFSTLEIQRTEQGDSAMYLCASSFRDLNTEAFFGQGTRLTVV.

This clone appeared a single time. This CDR3 reads CATSQVGGGPLNEQFF. The CDR3 DNA reads as TGTGCCACGTCACAGGTGGGGGGAGGGCCTCTCAATGAGCAGTTCTTC. The chain uses TRBV15 and TRBJ2-1; 7 bases match TRBD2. The V segment lost 9 bases and the J segment 6 bases; nucleotides outside the gene matches: 17. Per germline, CDR1 LNHNV and CDR2 YYDKDF (reference sequence). CDR3 length: 16 amino acids.

The chain employs TRBV15 and TRBJ1-5; 8 bases fit TRBD1. The CDR3 consists of 14 residues. Germline V gene data show CDR1 as LNHNV and CDR2 as YYDKDF (reference sequence). V shed 3 bases, J shed 7 bases, and the junction held 5 bases outside the gene matches. The CDR3 DNA reads as TGTGCCACCAGCAGCCGGACAGGGTACCAGCCCCAGCATTTT. Its translation is CATSSRTGYQPQHF.